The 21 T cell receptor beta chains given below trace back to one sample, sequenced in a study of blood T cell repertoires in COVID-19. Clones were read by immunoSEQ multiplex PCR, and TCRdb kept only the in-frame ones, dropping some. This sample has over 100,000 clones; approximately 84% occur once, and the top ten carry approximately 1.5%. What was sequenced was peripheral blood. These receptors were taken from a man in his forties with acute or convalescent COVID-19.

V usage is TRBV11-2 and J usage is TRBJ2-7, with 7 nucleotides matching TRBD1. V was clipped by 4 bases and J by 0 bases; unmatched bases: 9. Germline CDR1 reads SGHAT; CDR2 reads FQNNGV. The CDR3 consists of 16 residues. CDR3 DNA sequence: TGTGCCAGCAGCTCGCTAATACAGGGGATCTCCTACGAGCAGTACTTC. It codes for CASSSLIQGISYEQYF.

The chain's CDR3 is CASSDGGMYEQYF. Here the CDR3 DNA reads TGTGCCAGCAGTGACGGGGGGATGTACGAGCAGTACTTC. The chain is built from TRBV19 and TRBJ2-7, with TRBD2 matching 7 bases. CDR3 length: 13 amino acids. The junction had 9 bases not matched to a gene; V was cut back by 9 bases and J by 4 bases. Germline V gene data show CDR1 as LNHDA and CDR2 as SQIVND (reference sequence).

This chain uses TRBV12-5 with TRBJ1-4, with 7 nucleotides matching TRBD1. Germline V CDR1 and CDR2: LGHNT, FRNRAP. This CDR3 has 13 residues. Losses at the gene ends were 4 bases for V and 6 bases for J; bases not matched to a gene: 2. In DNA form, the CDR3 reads TGTGCTAGTGGTTCCGGACAGGATGAAAAACTGTTTTTT. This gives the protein CASGSGQDEKLFF.

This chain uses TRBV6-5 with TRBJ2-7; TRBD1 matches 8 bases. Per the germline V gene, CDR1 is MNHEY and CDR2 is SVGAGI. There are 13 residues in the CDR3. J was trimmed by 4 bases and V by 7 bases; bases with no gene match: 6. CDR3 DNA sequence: TGTGCCAGCAAGGACAGGGTGGGGTACGAGCAGTACTTC. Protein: CASKDRVGYEQYF.

The CDR3 coding sequence is TGCGCCAGCAGCCAACTCCAGGTACGCGGGACCGGGGAGAACATTCAGTACTTC. It is translated as CASSQLQVRGTGENIQYF. The chain couples TRBV4-1 to TRBJ2-4; D is possibly TRBD2 (6 bases). V lost 2 bases and J 7 bases, leaving 24 bases between the germline ends. The CDR3 length is 18 residues. Germline V gene lookup returns CDR1 MGHRA and CDR2 YSYEKL.

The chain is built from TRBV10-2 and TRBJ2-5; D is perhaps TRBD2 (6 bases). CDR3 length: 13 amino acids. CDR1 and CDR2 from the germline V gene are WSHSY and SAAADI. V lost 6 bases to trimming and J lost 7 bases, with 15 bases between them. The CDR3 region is CASRTGSEGTQYF. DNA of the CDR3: TGCGCCAGCAGAACCGGGAGCGAGGGGACCCAGTACTTC.

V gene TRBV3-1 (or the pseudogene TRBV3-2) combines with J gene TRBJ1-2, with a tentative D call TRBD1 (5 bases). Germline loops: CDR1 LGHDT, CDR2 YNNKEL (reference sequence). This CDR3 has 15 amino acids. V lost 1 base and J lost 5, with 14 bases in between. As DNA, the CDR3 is TGTGCCAGCAGCCAAGTGGCCCGACAGACATATGGCTACACCTTC. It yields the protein CASSQVARQTYGYTF.

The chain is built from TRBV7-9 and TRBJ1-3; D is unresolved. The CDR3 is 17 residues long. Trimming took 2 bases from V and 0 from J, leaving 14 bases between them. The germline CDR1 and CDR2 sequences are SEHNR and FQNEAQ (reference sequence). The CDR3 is CASSLSDFRSSGNTIYF. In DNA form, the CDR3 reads TGTGCCAGCAGCTTAAGTGACTTTCGGAGCTCTGGAAACACCATATATTTT.

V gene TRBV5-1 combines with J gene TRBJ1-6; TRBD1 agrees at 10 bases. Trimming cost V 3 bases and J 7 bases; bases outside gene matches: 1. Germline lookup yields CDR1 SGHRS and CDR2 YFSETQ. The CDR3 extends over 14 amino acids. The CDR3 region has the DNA TGCGCCAGCAGCTCGGGACAGGGGAATTCACCCCTCCACTTT. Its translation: CASSSGQGNSPLHF.

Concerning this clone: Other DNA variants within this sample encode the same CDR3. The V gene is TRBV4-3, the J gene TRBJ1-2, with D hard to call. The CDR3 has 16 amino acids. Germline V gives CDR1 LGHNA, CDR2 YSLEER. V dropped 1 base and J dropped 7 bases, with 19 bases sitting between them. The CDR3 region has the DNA TGCGCCAGCAGCCAAGTTTTCCGGGAGCAGCGGGTTGGCTACACCTTC. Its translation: CASSQVFREQRVGYTF.

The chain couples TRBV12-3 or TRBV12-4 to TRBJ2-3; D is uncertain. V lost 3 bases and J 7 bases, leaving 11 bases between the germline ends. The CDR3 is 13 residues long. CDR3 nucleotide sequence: TGTGCCAGCAGTTTTTCAGCGCGCAATACGCAGTATTTT. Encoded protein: CASSFSARNTQYF.

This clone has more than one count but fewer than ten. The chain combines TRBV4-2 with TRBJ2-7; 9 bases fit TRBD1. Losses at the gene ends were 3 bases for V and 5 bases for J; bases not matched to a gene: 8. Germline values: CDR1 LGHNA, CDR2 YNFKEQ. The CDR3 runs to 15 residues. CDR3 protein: CASSHLGTGTDEQYF. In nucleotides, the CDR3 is TGTGCCAGCAGCCATCTAGGGACAGGGACAGACGAGCAGTACTTC.

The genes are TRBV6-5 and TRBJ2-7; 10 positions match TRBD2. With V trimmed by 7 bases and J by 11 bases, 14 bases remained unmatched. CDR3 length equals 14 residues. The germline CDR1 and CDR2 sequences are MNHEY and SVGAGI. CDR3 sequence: CASIPPGLADREYF. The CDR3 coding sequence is TGTGCCAGCATTCCCCCAGGACTAGCGGATAGGGAGTACTTC.

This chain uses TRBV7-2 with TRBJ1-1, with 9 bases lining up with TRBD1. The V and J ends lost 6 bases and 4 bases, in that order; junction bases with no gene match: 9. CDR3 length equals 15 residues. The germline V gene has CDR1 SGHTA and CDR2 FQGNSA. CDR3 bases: TGTGCCAGCAGAATCTCCGGGACAGGGCGCACTGAAGCTTTCTTT. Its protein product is CASRISGTGRTEAFF.

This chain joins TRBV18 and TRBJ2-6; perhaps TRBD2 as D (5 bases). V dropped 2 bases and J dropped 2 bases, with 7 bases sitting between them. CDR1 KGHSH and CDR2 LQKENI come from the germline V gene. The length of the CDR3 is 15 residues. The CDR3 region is CASSPRTAGANVLTF. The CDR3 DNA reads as TGTGCCAGCTCACCAAGGACTGCTGGGGCCAACGTCCTGACTTTC.

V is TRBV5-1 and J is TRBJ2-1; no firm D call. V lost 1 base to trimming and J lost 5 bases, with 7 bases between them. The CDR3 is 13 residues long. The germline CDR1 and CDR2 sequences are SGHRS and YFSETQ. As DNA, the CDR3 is TGCGCCAGCAGCTTGCGAGGAAACAATGAGCAGTTCTTC. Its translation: CASSLRGNNEQFF.

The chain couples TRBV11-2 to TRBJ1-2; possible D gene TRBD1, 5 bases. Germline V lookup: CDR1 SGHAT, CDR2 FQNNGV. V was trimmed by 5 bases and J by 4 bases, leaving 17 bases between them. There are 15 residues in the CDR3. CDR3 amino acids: CASSPGVGVPYGYTF. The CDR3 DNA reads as TGTGCCAGCAGCCCTGGGGTAGGGGTCCCCTATGGCTACACCTTC.

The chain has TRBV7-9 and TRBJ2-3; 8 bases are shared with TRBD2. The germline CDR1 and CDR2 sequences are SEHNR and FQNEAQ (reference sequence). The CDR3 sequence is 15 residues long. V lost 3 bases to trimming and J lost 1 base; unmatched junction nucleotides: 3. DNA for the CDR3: TGTGCCAGCAGCTTGACTAGCGCCCGCACAGATACGCAGTATTTT. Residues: CASSLTSARTDTQYF. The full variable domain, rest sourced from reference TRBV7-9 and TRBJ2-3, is DTGVSQNPRHKITKRGQNVTFRCDPISEHNRLYWYRQTLGQGPEFLTYFQNEAQLEKSRLLSDRFSAERPKGSFSTLEIQRTEQGDSAMYLCASSLTSARTDTQYFGPGTRLTVL.

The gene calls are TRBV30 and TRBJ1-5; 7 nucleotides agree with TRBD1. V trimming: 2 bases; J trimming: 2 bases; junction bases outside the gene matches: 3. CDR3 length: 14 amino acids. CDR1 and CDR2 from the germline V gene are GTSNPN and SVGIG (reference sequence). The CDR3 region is CAWSLGTGNQPQHF. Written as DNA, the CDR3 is TGTGCCTGGAGTCTCGGGACAGGCAATCAGCCCCAGCATTTT.

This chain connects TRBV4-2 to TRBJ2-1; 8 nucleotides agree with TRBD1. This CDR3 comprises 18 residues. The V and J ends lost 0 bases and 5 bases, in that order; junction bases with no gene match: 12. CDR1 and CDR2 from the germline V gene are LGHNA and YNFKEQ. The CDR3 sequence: CASSQDPSGGLGDNEQFF. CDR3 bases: TGTGCCAGCAGCCAAGACCCCTCAGGGGGCCTTGGGGACAATGAGCAGTTCTTC.

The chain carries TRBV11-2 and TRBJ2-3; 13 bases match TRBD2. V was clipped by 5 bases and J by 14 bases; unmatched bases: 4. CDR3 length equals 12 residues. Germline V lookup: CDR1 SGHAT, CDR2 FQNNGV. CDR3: CASSPTSGRRYF. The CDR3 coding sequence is TGTGCCAGCAGCCCGACTAGCGGGAGGAGGTATTTT. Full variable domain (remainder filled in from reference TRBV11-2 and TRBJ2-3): EAGVAQSPRYKIIEKRQSVAFWCNPISGHATLYWYQQILGQGPKLLIQFQNNGVVDDSQLPKDRFSAERLKGVDSTLKIQPAKLEDSAVYLCASSPTSGRRYFGPGTRLTVL.